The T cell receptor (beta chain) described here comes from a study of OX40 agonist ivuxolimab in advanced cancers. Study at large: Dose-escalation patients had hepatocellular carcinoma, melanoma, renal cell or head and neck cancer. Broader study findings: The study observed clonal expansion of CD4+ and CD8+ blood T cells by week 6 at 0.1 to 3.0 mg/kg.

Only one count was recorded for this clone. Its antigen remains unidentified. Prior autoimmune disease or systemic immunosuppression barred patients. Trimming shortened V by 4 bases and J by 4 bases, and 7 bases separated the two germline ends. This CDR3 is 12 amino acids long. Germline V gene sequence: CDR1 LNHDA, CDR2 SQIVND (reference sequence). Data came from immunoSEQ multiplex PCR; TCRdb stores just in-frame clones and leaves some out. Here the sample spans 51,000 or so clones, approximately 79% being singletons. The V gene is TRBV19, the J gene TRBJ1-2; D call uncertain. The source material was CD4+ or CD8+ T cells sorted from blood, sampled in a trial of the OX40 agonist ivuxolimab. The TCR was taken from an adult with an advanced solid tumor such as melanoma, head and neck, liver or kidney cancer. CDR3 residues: CASSNLGYGYTF. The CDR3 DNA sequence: TGTGCCAGTAGTAACTTAGGCTATGGCTACACCTTC.